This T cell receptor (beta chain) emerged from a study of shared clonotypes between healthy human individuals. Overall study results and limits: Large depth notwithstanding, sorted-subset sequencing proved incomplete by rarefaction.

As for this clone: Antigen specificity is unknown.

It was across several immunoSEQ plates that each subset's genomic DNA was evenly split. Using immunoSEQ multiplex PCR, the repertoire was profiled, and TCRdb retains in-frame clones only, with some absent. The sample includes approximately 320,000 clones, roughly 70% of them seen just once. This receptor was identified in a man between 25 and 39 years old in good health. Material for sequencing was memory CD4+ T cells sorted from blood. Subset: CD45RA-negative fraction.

The CDR3 loop reads CSVQQGASNQPQHF. Written as DNA, the CDR3 is TGCAGCGTTCAACAGGGGGCAAGCAATCAGCCCCAGCATTTT. The V call is TRBV29-1, the J call TRBJ1-5; 9 bases line up with TRBD1. CDR1 SQVTM and CDR2 ANQGSEA come from the germline V gene. CDR3 length equals 14 residues. The junction had 3 bases not matched to a gene; V was cut back by 5 bases and J by 1 base.